Listed here are 19 T cell receptor beta chains from one sample, sequenced in a study of OX40 agonist ivuxolimab in advanced cancers. TCRdb's copy holds only in-frame clones and misses some; the assay was immunoSEQ multiplex PCR. The repertoire holds fewer than 20,000 clones, with about three quarters as singletons. Source: CD4+ or CD8+ T cells sorted from blood, taken in a trial of the OX40 agonist ivuxolimab. Source of these receptors: an adult with an advanced solid tumor such as melanoma, head and neck, liver or kidney cancer.

The CDR3 protein is CASSFLTTGELFF. CDR3 DNA: TGTGCCAGCAGCTTCTTGACCACCGGGGAGCTGTTTTTT. The chain uses TRBV11-2 and TRBJ2-2, with D hard to call. The CDR3 sequence is 13 residues long. In germline, CDR1 is SGHAT, CDR2 FQNNGV. The V and J ends lost 3 bases and 4 bases respectively, with 6 bases between them. Full variable domain (missing parts from reference TRBV11-2 and TRBJ2-2): EAGVAQSPRYKIIEKRQSVAFWCNPISGHATLYWYQQILGQGPKLLIQFQNNGVVDDSQLPKDRFSAERLKGVDSTLKIQPAKLEDSAVYLCASSFLTTGELFFGEGSRLTVL.

The chain has TRBV7-2 and TRBJ2-1; D is uncertain. The CDR3 has 12 amino acids. CDR1 and CDR2 from the germline V gene are SGHTA and FQGNSA. Trimming stripped 1 base from V and 11 bases from J, with 9 bases between. CDR3 amino acids: CASSLEGVKQFF. CDR3 nucleotide sequence: TGTGCCAGCAGCTTAGAGGGCGTCAAGCAGTTCTTC.

V is TRBV2 and J is TRBJ1-2; 7 positions match TRBD1. This CDR3 region has 15 residues. With 3 bases clipped from V and 6 bases from J, the junction kept 10 bases outside the gene matches. CDR1 is SNHLY, CDR2 FYNNEI, per germline. The CDR3 reads CASSESQGGNDGYTF. The CDR3 coding sequence is TGTGCCAGCAGTGAGAGTCAGGGGGGGAACGATGGCTACACCTTC.

The chain links TRBV7-9 to TRBJ2-5; 7 bases agree with TRBD1. Germline assignment: CDR1 SEHNR and CDR2 FQNEAQ (reference sequence). The V segment lost 1 base and the J segment 3 bases; nucleotides outside the gene matches: 5. This CDR3 contains 15 residues. DNA of the CDR3: TGTGCCAGCAGCTTAGGACAGGGTCCCAAAGAGACCCAGTACTTC. It yields the protein CASSLGQGPKETQYF.

The V and J genes are TRBV27 and TRBJ2-7; the match to TRBD1 covers 10 bases. V trimming: 4 bases; J trimming: 5 bases; junction bases outside the gene matches: 11. The CDR3 has 16 amino acids. The germline gives CDR1 MNHEY, CDR2 SMNVEV (reference sequence). This CDR3 is CASSSDLGQGVNEQYF. The DNA for the CDR3 is TGTGCCAGCAGTTCCGATCTAGGACAGGGGGTGAACGAGCAGTACTTC.

This clone was found once. The gene calls are TRBV28 and TRBJ2-1, with TRBD1 matching 8 bases. CDR1 is MDHEN, CDR2 SYDVKM, per germline. The CDR3 totals 14 residues. Germline trimming cut 7 bases from V and 5 bases from J; bases unmatched to any gene: 7. Here the CDR3 reads CASTPGTGDNEQFF. CDR3 sequence (DNA): TGTGCCAGCACCCCCGGGACAGGTGACAATGAGCAGTTCTTC.

This sequence joins TRBV7-9 and TRBJ2-7, with a weak D call TRBD1 (7 bases). Trimming pared 4 bases from V and 3 bases from J, leaving 22 bases between. The CDR3 has 17 residues. The germline CDR1 and CDR2 sequences are SEHNR and FQNEAQ (reference sequence). The CDR3 here is CASSSIRGETALYEQYF. The CDR3 region has the DNA TGTGCCAGCAGCTCTATCAGGGGGGAGACAGCGCTCTACGAGCAGTACTTC.

This rearrangement joins TRBV19 to TRBJ2-3; a possible D gene is TRBD2 (6 bases). Trimming stripped 7 bases from V and 1 base from J, with 9 bases between. Germline CDR1 and CDR2: LNHDA and SQIVND (reference sequence). The CDR3 runs 13 residues. CDR3 loop: CASKGGGTDTQYF. DNA for the CDR3: TGTGCCAGTAAAGGCGGGGGCACAGATACGCAGTATTTT.

The chain carries TRBV7-3 and TRBJ2-3, with TRBD1 matching over 10 bases. Germline CDR1 reads SGHTA; CDR2 reads FQGTGA. Unmatched junction bases numbered 10, after V lost 5 bases and J lost 2 bases. This CDR3 has 17 residues. CDR3 sequence: CASSQPGTGENTDTQYF. CDR3 nucleotide sequence: TGTGCCAGCAGCCAGCCGGGGACAGGGGAAAACACAGATACGCAGTATTTT.

The chain carries TRBV14 and TRBJ2-2, with D perhaps matching TRBD2 (5 bases). V was trimmed by 4 bases and J by 1 base, leaving 7 bases between them. The germline V gene has CDR1 SGHDN and CDR2 FVKESK. The CDR3 totals 14 residues. CDR3 residues: CASSLRGNTGELFF. The CDR3 nucleotides read TGTGCCAGCAGCCTTCGGGGGAACACCGGGGAGCTGTTTTTT.

This clone appeared a few times. The chain is built from TRBV7-9 and TRBJ2-7, with D maybe TRBD2 (6 bases). This CDR3 region has 15 residues. With 4 bases removed from V and 0 bases from J, the gap between germline ends came to 13 bases. CDR1 is SEHNR and CDR2 is FQNEAQ in the germline V gene (reference sequence). CDR3 nucleotides: TGTGCCAGCAGCTCCTTCGACGGGAGCTCCTACGAGCAGTACTTC. Its translation: CASSSFDGSSYEQYF.

The chain joins TRBV13 to TRBJ1-4; D gene uncertain. Germline V gene lookup returns CDR1 PRHDT and CDR2 FYEKMQ (reference sequence). V lost 2 bases and J 5 bases, leaving 15 bases between the germline ends. The CDR3 contains 16 residues. This chain's CDR3 is CASSLSRTGLNEKLFF. CDR3 coding DNA: TGTGCCAGCAGCTTAAGTCGCACCGGCCTGAATGAAAAACTGTTTTTT.

The chain uses TRBV9 and TRBJ1-1; a weak D match, TRBD1 (6 bases). The CDR3 is made up of 14 amino acids. With 4 bases removed from V and 4 bases from J, the gap between germline ends came to 14 bases. From germline, CDR1 is SGDLS and CDR2 YYNGEE. CDR3 DNA: TGTGCCAGCAGCTCCCAAGGGGGACCCACTGAAGCTTTCTTT. The encoded protein is CASSSQGGPTEAFF.

The chain employs TRBV28 and TRBJ2-1, with TRBD2 matching over 13 bases. This CDR3 is built from 18 residues. Trimming took 5 bases from V and 4 from J; bases not matched to a gene: 11. Germline lookup yields CDR1 MDHEN and CDR2 SYDVKM. The CDR3 loop is CASSPGLAGASRYNEQFF. CDR3 sequence (DNA): TGTGCCAGCAGTCCTGGACTAGCGGGAGCCTCGAGGTACAATGAGCAGTTCTTC.

The V gene is TRBV25-1, the J gene TRBJ2-7, with 8 bases identical to TRBD1. Germline V CDR1 and CDR2: MGHDK, SYGVNS. CDR3 length: 16 amino acids. V shed 5 bases, J shed 0 bases, and the junction held 9 bases outside the gene matches. This CDR3 is CASSYPGQDFSYEQYF. In nucleotides, the CDR3 is TGTGCCAGCAGTTACCCGGGACAGGACTTCTCCTACGAGCAGTACTTC.

A note on this clone: At one end the junction does not follow the germline gene, possibly because of a read error. Different DNA sequences within this sample yield the same CDR3. The gene calls are TRBV6-1 and TRBJ2-7; the D gene could be TRBD1 or TRBD2 (6 bases each). Germline CDR1 MNHNS, CDR2 SASEGT. This CDR3 is built from 14 residues. The CDR3 DNA follows: TGTGCCAGCAGAGAAAGGGGGGTAGACTACGAGCAGTACTTT. The encoded protein is CASRERGVDYEQYF.

This clone showed up just once. This chain uses TRBV5-6 with TRBJ1-4, with D perhaps matching TRBD1 (5 bases). Germline V gene data show CDR1 as SGHDT and CDR2 as YYEEEE. V was shortened by 3 bases and J by 8 bases, with 17 bases between the two germline ends. There are 15 residues in the CDR3. In DNA form, the CDR3 reads TGTGCCAGCAGCTCCTGGGCCAGGGAGAACGAAAAACTGTTTTTT. This encodes CASSSWARENEKLFF.

The V and J genes are TRBV12-5 and TRBJ2-1, with a tentative D call TRBD2 (6 bases). In germline, CDR1 is LGHNT, CDR2 FRNRAP. V lost 5 bases to trimming and J lost 6 bases, with 20 bases between them. CDR3 length: 16 residues. The CDR3 DNA sequence: TGTGCTAGTGGTGTGTCCGTTTTAGCGGAGATCAATGAGCAGTTCTTC. Its protein is CASGVSVLAEINEQFF.

This chain joins TRBV6-5 and TRBJ2-7, with D perhaps assigned TRBD1 or TRBD2 (7 bases each). This CDR3 has 14 residues. V was pared by 4 bases and J by 1 base, with 11 bases between. CDR1 is MNHEY and CDR2 is SVGAGI in the germline V gene. The DNA of the CDR3 is TGTGCCAGCAGTTCAGGGGGGGATTCCTACGAGCAGTACTTC. Its protein is CASSSGGDSYEQYF.